These 18 T cell receptor beta chains share one sample of origin, sequenced in a study of identical twins. TCRdb called the 5' RACE reads again in MiXCR, with one record for every CDR3 protein. The sample includes roughly 1.6 million distinct CDR3 sequences, about 30% seen only once; the top ten take about 0.25%. The sequenced sample was cord blood. These receptors originate from a newborn girl in good health.

The DNA of the CDR3 is TGCAGTGCTCCCAAGAGCGGGAGTAAAGAGACCCAGTACTTC. As protein: CSAPKSGSKETQYF. This chain connects TRBV20-1 to TRBJ2-5; 8 nucleotides line up with TRBD2. The V and J ends lost 5 bases and 3 bases, in that order; junction bases with no gene match: 8. This CDR3 spans 14 amino acids. Germline V gene data show CDR1 as DFQATT and CDR2 as SNEGSKA (reference sequence).

This clonotype was seen more than once but under ten times. V and J are TRBV5-1 and TRBJ1-2; D is ambiguous. This CDR3 contains 13 residues. V was cut by 1 base and J by 8 bases, with 12 bases left in between. The germline CDR1 and CDR2 sequences are SGHRS and YFSETQ. The DNA of the CDR3 is TGCGCCAGCAGCTTGAGTGGCTACGGAGGCTACACCTTC. As protein: CASSLSGYGGYTF.

V is TRBV4-2 and J is TRBJ1-4, with 10 positions matching TRBD1. CDR3 length: 18 residues. After removal of 5 bases from V and 3 bases from J, the junction contained 12 bases not matched to a gene. Germline CDR1 reads LGHNA; CDR2 reads YNFKEQ. CDR3 protein: CASSKLPGQGIANEKLFF. The CDR3 nucleotides read TGTGCCAGCAGCAAGCTACCGGGACAGGGGATAGCTAATGAAAAACTGTTTTTT.

The chain joins TRBV20-1 to TRBJ1-6; 10 nucleotides align to TRBD1. Per germline, CDR1 DFQATT and CDR2 SNEGSKA (reference sequence). This CDR3 spans 14 amino acids. With 7 bases clipped from V and 6 bases from J, the junction kept 6 bases outside the gene matches. The CDR3 nucleotides read TGCAGTGTCGCGACAGGGGGCCTTAATTCACCCCTCCACTTT. Protein: CSVATGGLNSPLHF.

Ten or more counts support this clonotype. The rearrangement links TRBV20-1 to TRBJ1-1, with no clear D. The CDR3 consists of 12 residues. V lost 2 bases and J lost 0, with 4 bases in between. Germline V CDR1 and CDR2: DFQATT, SNEGSKA (reference sequence). CDR3: CSARQMNTEAFF. The CDR3 region has the DNA TGCAGTGCTAGACAAATGAACACTGAAGCTTTCTTT.

Details on this clonotype: This may be a read error: a much more frequent sequence differs by one nucleotide. V usage is TRBV29-1 and J usage is TRBJ2-7, with a possible D match to TRBD2 (5 bases). Germline CDR1 and CDR2: SQVTM and ANQGSEA. There are 14 residues in the CDR3. V lost 4 bases, J lost 7 bases, and 20 bases lay in between. CDR3 nucleotides: TGCAGCGTTGGGTCGGGAAGGTCCTACAATGAGCAGTACTTC. Its protein product is CSVGSGRSYNEQYF.

This sequence joins TRBV5-1 and TRBJ2-7; D call uncertain. CDR1 and CDR2 (germline): SGHRS, YFSETQ. The CDR3 has 16 amino acids. Trimming cost V 4 bases and J 0 bases, with 17 bases left between them. The CDR3 protein is CASSHYGPTSSYEQYF. The DNA of the CDR3 is TGCGCCAGCAGCCATTATGGGCCGACGAGCTCCTACGAGCAGTACTTC.

A few counts support this clonotype. V and J are TRBV10-3 and TRBJ2-1, with D uncertain. The CDR3 extends over 13 amino acids. The V and J ends lost 3 bases and 4 bases respectively, with 7 bases between them. CDR1 and CDR2 from the germline V gene are ENHRY and SYGVKD. CDR3 sequence: CAISDRGYNEQFF. DNA of the CDR3: TGTGCCATCAGTGACCGCGGATACAATGAGCAGTTCTTC.

This clonotype was recorded once. V is TRBV6-1 and J is TRBJ1-1; D uncertain. The length of the CDR3 is 17 residues. Trimming took 0 bases from V and 1 from J, leaving 15 bases between them. Germline CDR1 reads MNHNS; CDR2 reads SASEGT. The CDR3 DNA reads as TGTGCCAGCAGTGAAGCGGGTTTCCGGAACTGGAACACTGAAGCTTTCTTT. Translation gives CASSEAGFRNWNTEAFF.

In the case of this clonotype: A much larger clone is a single base away; this may be a read error. The chain joins TRBV2 to TRBJ2-1; the D gene is possibly TRBD1 (6 bases). The CDR3 extends over 14 amino acids. The V gene's germline CDR1 is SNHLY and CDR2 FYNNEI. V dropped 5 bases and J dropped 13 bases, with 21 bases sitting between them. DNA for the CDR3: TGTGCCAGCAGTAACAGGGTTCGTCAAGAGACCCAGTTCTTC. This sequence encodes CASSNRVRQETQFF.

This clonotype was recorded many times. The chain employs TRBV24-1 and TRBJ2-1; the D gene could be TRBD1 or TRBD2 (5 bases each). Germline V CDR1 and CDR2: KGHDR, SFDVKD. This CDR3 comprises 16 residues. Trimming removed 2 bases at V and 0 bases at J, with 10 bases between. The chain's CDR3 is CATSDSLGTSYNEQFF. As DNA, the CDR3 is TGTGCCACCAGTGATTCCTTGGGGACCTCCTACAATGAGCAGTTCTTC.

This clonotype came up once. The J gene is TRBJ2-1, the V gene TRBV27; no firm D call. Gene TRBJ2-7 matches the end of the DNA better, so the J call may be wrong. The CDR3 runs to 16 residues. Looked up from germline, CDR1 is MNHEY and CDR2 is SMNVEV (reference sequence). CDR3 protein: CASSPRLRSYYNEQYF. The CDR3 nucleotides read TGTGCCAGCAGTCCACGACTTCGGAGTTACTACAATGAGCAGTACTTC.

A few counts support this clonotype. The junction departs from germline at one end; a sequencing error may be responsible. This chain uses TRBV12-3 or TRBV12-4 with TRBJ2-3; D remains unclear. The CDR3 spans 13 residues. This CDR3 reads CASSSSKTDAQYF. In DNA, the CDR3 is TGTGCCAGCAGTTCCTCAAAAACAGATGCGCAGTATTTT.

This rearrangement joins TRBV20-1 to TRBJ2-7; D unresolved. This CDR3 spans 14 amino acids. The germline V gene has CDR1 DFQATT and CDR2 SNEGSKA (reference sequence). With 1 base removed from V and 3 bases from J, the gap between germline ends came to 13 bases. The CDR3: CSARGSVRLYEQYF. As DNA, the CDR3 is TGCAGTGCTAGAGGTTCAGTCCGACTCTACGAGCAGTACTTC.

The V gene is TRBV28, the J gene TRBJ2-5; the D gene is possibly TRBD2 (5 bases). This CDR3 region has 16 residues. Trimming removed 3 bases at V and 4 bases at J, with 18 bases between. Germline V gene lookup returns CDR1 MDHEN and CDR2 SYDVKM. CDR3 sequence: CASSFLGPPGVETQYF. CDR3 nucleotides: TGTGCCAGCAGTTTCCTAGGACCGCCCGGGGTAGAGACCCAGTACTTC.

The gene calls are TRBV12-3 or TRBV12-4 and TRBJ1-6; D may be TRBD1 (6 bases). The CDR3 consists of 15 residues. V was shortened by 3 bases and J by 7 bases, with 13 bases between the two germline ends. The CDR3 region has the DNA TGTGCCAGCAGTTTTCAGGGGACGGTAAATTCACCCCTCCACTTT. It translates to CASSFQGTVNSPLHF.

This clonotype has only a few counts. The chain uses TRBV5-1 and TRBJ2-5, with TRBD2 matching over 13 bases. Germline-derived CDR1 and CDR2 are SGHRS and YFSETQ. V lost 5 bases, J lost 3 bases, and 7 bases stayed unmatched. This CDR3 has 16 amino acids. The DNA of the CDR3 is TGCGCCAGCAGTTTTACTAGCGGGGGGGACGAAGAGACCCAGTACTTC. Translating gives CASSFTSGGDEETQYF.

The CDR3 nucleotides are TGTGCCAGCAGATCAAGTCTATCGGAAAAACTGTTTTTT. Its protein is CASRSSLSEKLFF. The gene calls are TRBV28 and TRBJ1-4; D gene unclear. With 6 bases removed from V and 8 bases from J, the gap between germline ends came to 13 bases. This CDR3 spans 13 amino acids. In germline, CDR1 is MDHEN, CDR2 SYDVKM.